The 15 T cell receptor beta chains given below trace back to one sample, sequenced in a study of CD8+ T cells in alopecia areata. As the sequencing template, cDNA was produced by extracting RNA and reverse transcribing it. Profiling relied on immunoSEQ multiplex PCR, and the TCRdb table lists in-frame clones only, not all of them. The sample yields 110,000 or so clones, 59% seen once. The sequencing input was CD8+ T cells sorted from blood. These TCRs come from a human donor in good health.

The chain employs TRBV5-6 and TRBJ2-7; TRBD2 aligns across 10 bases. The V gene end was trimmed by 3 bases and the J gene end by 1 base; junction bases not matched to a gene: 1. Germline V lookup: CDR1 SGHDT, CDR2 YYEEEE. CDR3 length: 14 amino acids. This CDR3 is CASSWTSGSYEQYF. In DNA form, the CDR3 reads TGTGCCAGCAGCTGGACTAGCGGTTCCTACGAGCAGTACTTC.

Comment on this clone: Sequence at one end of the junction differs from germline and may be a read error. The CDR3 here is CASSYSEGYEQYF. The CDR3 nucleotides read TGTGCTAGCAGCTATAGTGAAGGCTACGAGCAGTACTTC. The chain links TRBV7-7 to TRBJ2-7, with D uncertain. Per germline, CDR1 SSHAT and CDR2 FNYEAQ (reference sequence). This CDR3 is 13 amino acids long.

The chain employs TRBV15 and TRBJ2-5; D remains unclear. The CDR3 loop spans 13 amino acids. Germline CDR1 is LNHNV and CDR2 is YYDKDF (reference sequence). Trimming stripped 5 bases from V and 6 bases from J, with 13 bases between. For the CDR3, the DNA is TGTGCCACCAGCCGGAACCTCCTCAAGACCCAGTACTTC. Translating gives CATSRNLLKTQYF.

This clone was counted a single time. This chain links TRBV4-1 with TRBJ2-5; the D is unclear. CDR1 is MGHRA and CDR2 is YSYEKL in the germline V gene. V was pared by 0 bases and J by 2 bases, with 10 bases between. There are 15 residues in the CDR3. The CDR3 here is CASSQDSDQQETQYF. For the CDR3, the DNA is TGCGCCAGCAGCCAAGATTCGGATCAGCAAGAGACCCAGTACTTC.

J is TRBJ2-2 and V is TRBV7-9; no clear D gene. Per the germline V gene, CDR1 is SEHNR and CDR2 is FQNEAQ (reference sequence). The V end lost 1 base, the J end lost 13 bases, and 7 bases lay between the germline ends. The CDR3 runs 11 residues. The CDR3 bases are TGTGCCAGCAGCTTAGGTGGTGGGCTGTTTTTT. Amino acids: CASSLGGGLFF.

The CDR3, as DNA: TGTGCCACCAGCAGGGGTCTCGGGGATGGATTGGGTCAAAATAGCAATCAGCCCCAGCATTTT. Its translation is CATSRGLGDGLGQNSNQPQHF. The chain links TRBV15 to TRBJ1-5; the D is unclear. This CDR3 comprises 21 residues. Looked up from germline, CDR1 is LNHNV and CDR2 is YYDKDF (reference sequence). Trimming removed 3 bases from V and 0 bases from J, with 27 bases in between.

This clone has just a few counts. The rearrangement links TRBV7-2 to TRBJ2-7; D remains ambiguous. The CDR3 is 16 residues long. CDR1 is SGHTA and CDR2 is FQGNSA in the germline V gene. Trimming pared 0 bases from V and 6 bases from J, leaving 18 bases between. CDR3 loop: CASSLARGQLVPEQYF. The CDR3 nucleotides are TGTGCCAGCAGCTTAGCGCGAGGCCAATTAGTCCCCGAGCAGTACTTC.

V and J are TRBV13 and TRBJ1-3; no clear D gene. Between the trimmed V and J ends, which lost 8 bases and 0 bases, there was a span of 17 bases. Germline V gene sequence: CDR1 PRHDT, CDR2 FYEKMQ (reference sequence). The CDR3 contains 16 residues. The CDR3 DNA follows: TGTGCCAGCGAGATACTGGGATCCTACTCTGGAAACACCATATATTTT. Translation: CASEILGSYSGNTIYF.

The chain has TRBV5-6 and TRBJ1-6; 7 bases map to TRBD1. The junction had 13 bases not matched to a gene; V was cut back by 3 bases and J by 7 bases. CDR1 SGHDT and CDR2 YYEEEE come from the germline V gene. The CDR3 has 17 amino acids. The CDR3 bases are TGTGCCAGCAGCTCGGCGACAGGGAGGTGGGAAAATTCACCCCTCCACTTT. This sequence encodes CASSSATGRWENSPLHF.

The table lists this clone with a few counts. CDR3 residues: CASMIGQGTLNTEAFF. The CDR3 nucleotides are TGTGCCAGTATGATAGGTCAGGGGACCTTGAACACTGAAGCTTTCTTT. V usage is TRBV19 and J usage is TRBJ1-1, with D possibly being TRBD1 (6 bases). Trimming took off 7 bases at V and 0 bases at J, with 18 bases between the two ends. Per germline, CDR1 LNHDA and CDR2 SQIVND (reference sequence). CDR3 length equals 16 residues. The whole variable domain, remainder taken from reference TRBV19 and TRBJ1-1, is DGGITQSPKYLFRKEGQNVTLSCEQNLNHDAMYWYRQDPGQGLRLIYYSQIVNDFQKGDIAEGYSVSREKKESFPLTVTSAQKNPTAFYLCASMIGQGTLNTEAFFGQGTRLTVV.

J is TRBJ2-5 and V is TRBV29-1, with no clear D. Trimming left V 1 base short and J 5 bases short, with 14 bases between. CDR1 is SQVTM, CDR2 ANQGSEA, per germline. The CDR3 is made up of 14 amino acids. The CDR3 protein is CSVEVAEMVETQYF. Written as DNA, the CDR3 is TGCAGCGTTGAAGTGGCGGAAATGGTGGAGACCCAGTACTTC.

The V and J genes are TRBV6-5 and TRBJ2-5; 9 bases agree with TRBD1. The CDR3 sequence is 14 residues long. Unmatched junction bases numbered 2, after V lost 4 bases and J lost 2 bases. The germline gives CDR1 MNHEY, CDR2 SVGAGI. DNA of the CDR3: TGTGCCAGCAGTTTGACAGGGGGGCAAGAGACCCAGTACTTC. Translation: CASSLTGGQETQYF.

The chain has TRBV7-9 and TRBJ2-3; 9 bases agree with TRBD2. Germline CDR1 SEHNR, CDR2 FQNEAQ (reference sequence). The CDR3 spans 17 residues. V lost 2 bases to trimming and J lost 3 bases; unmatched junction nucleotides: 9. The DNA of the CDR3 is TGTGCCAGCAGCTTACCTACCCTAGCGGGGCGAACAGATACGCAGTATTTT. Translated, it gives CASSLPTLAGRTDTQYF.

The table lists this clone with a few counts. CDR3 nucleotide sequence: TGCAGCGTTGGACAGGGGGGGTACACCGGGGAGCTGTTTTTT. Translated, it gives CSVGQGGYTGELFF. The V and J genes are TRBV29-1 and TRBJ2-2; the match to TRBD1 covers 9 bases. The CDR3 runs to 14 residues. Germline loops: CDR1 SQVTM, CDR2 ANQGSEA. The V gene end was trimmed by 4 bases and the J gene end by 3 bases; junction bases not matched to a gene: 3.

A few counts support this clone. V usage is TRBV13 and J usage is TRBJ1-2; D unclear. Trimming left V 2 bases short and J 4 bases short, with 11 bases between. The germline CDR1 and CDR2 sequences are PRHDT and FYEKMQ (reference sequence). The CDR3 is 14 residues long. The CDR3 here is CASSLQELSYGYTF. The CDR3 DNA reads as TGTGCCAGCAGCTTACAGGAACTCTCCTATGGCTACACCTTC.